The 23 T cell receptor beta chains in this list originate from one sample, sequenced in a study of long-term antiretroviral therapy in people with HIV. They ran version v3.0 of the immunoSEQ assay at survey level. This table comes from immunoSEQ multiplex PCR, and its TCRdb copy is limited to in-frame clones, with some not included. The top ten hold roughly an eighth of the sample, which has fewer than 20,000 clones, approximately 80% seen once. The sequencing used unsorted PBMCs, collected 0.3 years after starting antiretroviral therapy. The origin of the receptors is a woman aged 45 to 65 with HIV.

This sequence joins TRBV5-1 and TRBJ2-1; TRBD1 is a possible D gene (5 bases). Germline V lookup: CDR1 SGHRS, CDR2 YFSETQ. The CDR3 length is 14 residues. Trimming removed 3 bases from V and 8 bases from J, with 15 bases in between. This CDR3 reads CASSSSPTGDEQFF. In DNA form, the CDR3 reads TGCGCCAGCAGCTCGAGTCCCACAGGCGATGAGCAGTTCTTC.

This chain connects TRBV2 to TRBJ2-5; D remains unclear. Germline V CDR1 and CDR2: SNHLY, FYNNEI. Trimming stripped 1 base from V and 6 bases from J, with 6 bases between. The CDR3 has 12 amino acids. The CDR3 DNA reads as TGTGCCAGCAGTGAAGACGAAAAGACCCAGTACTTC. Its protein is CASSEDEKTQYF.

The chain links TRBV10-3 to TRBJ1-1; D gene uncertain. The germline V gene encodes CDR1 ENHRY and CDR2 SYGVKD. The ends were cut back, 0 bases at V and 11 bases at J, with 10 bases in the middle. This CDR3 contains 12 residues. CDR3 nucleotide sequence: TGTGCCATCAGTGAGTCAAGGGTTTCGGCTTTCTTT. It translates to CAISESRVSAFF.

This clone has a single count. The CDR3 DNA reads TGCGCCAGCAGCGGGGGGGCGCTGAACACCGGGGAGCTGTTTTTT. It codes for CASSGGALNTGELFF. The rearrangement links TRBV5-1 to TRBJ2-2; possibly TRBD2 for D (7 bases). Germline V gives CDR1 SGHRS, CDR2 YFSETQ. CDR3 length equals 15 residues. Trimming pared 4 bases from V and 1 base from J, leaving 11 bases between.

This sequence joins TRBV21-1 and TRBJ2-7. TRBV21-1 is designated a pseudogene. This CDR3 has 9 residues. The CDR3 is CASTAEQYV. CDR3 nucleotides: TGTGCCAGCACCGCCGAGCAGTACGTC.

CDR3 nucleotide sequence: TGTGCCAGCACGACGGGTCAGGACTACACCTTC. Translating it yields CASTTGQDYTF. V usage is TRBV9 and J usage is TRBJ1-2; no clear D gene. This CDR3 has 11 residues. CDR1 is SGDLS and CDR2 is YYNGEE in the germline V gene. V lost 6 bases and J lost 10, with 13 bases in between.

The V and J genes are TRBV5-1 and TRBJ1-1; a possible D gene is TRBD1 (5 bases). The germline V gene has CDR1 SGHRS and CDR2 YFSETQ. The CDR3 has 13 residues. V lost 1 base, J lost 1 base, and 5 bases lay in between. The chain's CDR3 is CASSLTGNTEAFF. The CDR3 coding sequence is TGCGCCAGCAGCTTGACAGGGAACACTGAAGCTTTCTTT.

The chain joins TRBV7-3 to TRBJ1-6, with TRBD1 as a possible D gene (5 bases). Germline V gene data show CDR1 as SGHTA and CDR2 as FQGTGA. The V end was cut by 2 bases, the J end by 10 bases, with 12 bases between. This CDR3 is 14 amino acids long. Here the CDR3 DNA reads TGTGCCAGCAGCTTATCGGGGGGAGGATCACCCCTCCACTTT. It codes for CASSLSGGGSPLHF.

The chain links TRBV7-2 to TRBJ2-3; 13 nucleotides agree with TRBD2. From germline, CDR1 is SGHTA and CDR2 FQGNSA. The CDR3 runs to 17 residues. The V segment lost 3 bases and the J segment 6 bases; nucleotides outside the gene matches: 9. In DNA, the CDR3 is TGTGCCAGCAGCTTTTCGGGGACTAGCGGGGTTATGGATACGCAGTATTTT. It is translated as CASSFSGTSGVMDTQYF.

This chain connects TRBV5-4 to TRBJ2-3; D is perhaps TRBD2 (7 bases). The germline V and J ends were trimmed by 6 bases and 4 bases, with 24 bases remaining between them. The germline gives CDR1 SGHNT, CDR2 YYREEE (reference sequence). The CDR3 is made up of 17 amino acids. DNA of the CDR3: TGTGCCAGCATGCTCGGGGGGCGGAGGCAACCGGCAGATACGCAGTATTTT. The encoded protein is CASMLGGRRQPADTQYF. The entire variable domain, with the rest obtained from reference TRBV5-4 and TRBJ2-3, is as follows: ETGVTQSPTHLIKTRGQQVTLRCSSQSGHNTVSWYQQALGQGPQFIFQYYREEENGRGNFPPRFSGLQFPNYSSELNVNALELDDSALYLCASMLGGRRQPADTQYFGPGTRLTVL.

The chain uses TRBV29-1 and TRBJ1-1; D is undetermined. Germline loops: CDR1 SQVTM, CDR2 ANQGSEA. The CDR3 length is 13 residues. V was shortened by 6 bases and J by 0 bases, with 11 bases between the two germline ends. The CDR3 is CSVNRVMNTEAFF. As DNA, the CDR3 is TGCAGCGTGAACAGAGTTATGAACACTGAAGCTTTCTTT.

This clone was detected only once. The chain joins TRBV5-4 to TRBJ2-3; 8 bases map to TRBD2. The germline V gene encodes CDR1 SGHNT and CDR2 YYREEE (reference sequence). The CDR3 loop spans 16 amino acids. V shed 3 bases, J shed 0 bases, and the junction held 6 bases outside the gene matches. The CDR3 region has the DNA TGTGCCAGCAGCTACCGCGGGGGGTCTAGCACAGATACGCAGTATTTT. This codes for CASSYRGGSSTDTQYF.

V and J are TRBV6-1 and TRBJ1-3, with 8 bases matching TRBD1. Germline CDR1 reads MNHNS; CDR2 reads SASEGT. V lost 7 bases to trimming and J lost 2 bases; unmatched junction nucleotides: 1. This CDR3 contains 13 residues. CDR3 loop: CASKQGAGNTIYF. The DNA of the CDR3 is TGTGCCAGCAAACAGGGGGCTGGAAACACCATATATTTT.

This sequence joins TRBV7-3 and TRBJ1-3; D remains unclear. CDR1 and CDR2 from the germline V gene are SGHTA and FQGTGA. The ends were cut back, 5 bases at V and 3 bases at J, with 8 bases in the middle. The CDR3 has 13 residues. CDR3: CASSPGSGNTIYF. The CDR3 coding sequence is TGTGCCAGCAGCCCGGGGAGTGGAAACACCATATATTTT.

This chain joins TRBV7-3 and TRBJ2-5; D is perhaps TRBD1 (5 bases). The germline CDR1 and CDR2 sequences are SGHTA and FQGTGA. This CDR3 region has 13 residues. The V and J ends lost 1 base and 2 bases respectively, with 5 bases between them. The DNA for the CDR3 is TGTGCCAGCAGCTTAAACAGGCAAGAGACCCAGTACTTC. Its translation is CASSLNRQETQYF.

CDR3 loop: CASTPTGGIYEQYF. The CDR3 coding sequence is TGTGCCAGTACCCCAACTGGGGGGATCTACGAGCAGTACTTC. This chain connects TRBV19 to TRBJ2-7; D is perhaps TRBD2 (6 bases). Germline CDR1 LNHDA, CDR2 SQIVND (reference sequence). Trimming removed 7 bases at V and 3 bases at J, with 16 bases between. This CDR3 has 14 residues.

The chain has TRBV2 and TRBJ1-2; perhaps TRBD1 as D (6 bases). Germline values: CDR1 SNHLY, CDR2 FYNNEI. Between the trimmed V and J ends, which lost 4 bases and 7 bases, there was a span of 10 bases. The CDR3 is 12 residues long. CDR3 sequence reads: CASSGTATGYTF. As DNA, the CDR3 is TGTGCCAGCAGTGGGACAGCTACTGGCTACACCTTC.

This clone is medium-sized. CDR3 DNA sequence: TGCAGCGTTGGAGGAACACTAGCGGGGGGCGATACGCAGTATTTT. Its translation is CSVGGTLAGGDTQYF. This chain links TRBV29-1 with TRBJ2-3, with 12 nucleotides matching TRBD2. The ends lost 4 bases at V and 6 bases at J; junction bases unmatched: 8. Germline lookup yields CDR1 SQVTM and CDR2 ANQGSEA. The CDR3 is 15 residues long.

The chain links TRBV30 to TRBJ2-7; D remains ambiguous. V gave up 1 base and J gave up 5 bases, with 6 bases separating them. The CDR3 runs 11 residues. CDR1 is GTSNPN, CDR2 SVGIG, per germline (reference sequence). CDR3 sequence: CAWSADHEQYF. CDR3 DNA: TGTGCCTGGAGTGCAGATCACGAGCAGTACTTC. Combining the CDR3 with reference TRBV30 and TRBJ2-7 gives the whole variable domain SQTIHQWPATLVQPVGSPLSLECTVEGTSNPNLYWYRQAAGRGLQLLFYSVGIGQISSEVPQNLSASRPQDRQFILSSKKLLLSDSGFYLCAWSADHEQYFGPGTRLTVT.

V is TRBV19 and J is TRBJ2-3; D unresolved. The CDR3 runs 13 residues. The germline CDR1 and CDR2 sequences are LNHDA and SQIVND (reference sequence). V dropped 3 bases and J dropped 4 bases, with 8 bases sitting between them. The DNA for the CDR3 is TGTGCCAGTAGTATGCGGCCGGCAGATACGCAGTATTTT. It translates to CASSMRPADTQYF.

The chain uses TRBV5-5 and TRBJ2-7; no clear D gene. Trimming removed 2 bases at V and 1 base at J, with 10 bases between. Germline CDR1 SGHKS, CDR2 YYEKEE (reference sequence). The CDR3 spans 14 residues. The CDR3 reads CASSFSDTSYEQYV. The CDR3 nucleotides read TGTGCCAGCAGCTTCTCTGACACTTCCTACGAGCAGTACGTC.

The chain carries TRBV6-6 and TRBJ2-7; D unresolved. The germline V gene encodes CDR1 MNHNY and CDR2 SVGAGI (reference sequence). This CDR3 region has 16 residues. V was clipped by 0 bases and J by 0 bases, with 12 bases between them. The CDR3 loop reads CASSYSSTGLSYEQYF. In nucleotides, the CDR3 is TGTGCCAGCAGTTACTCGTCAACTGGCCTCTCCTACGAGCAGTACTTC.

The genes are TRBV7-3 and TRBJ2-2, with D possibly being TRBD2 (5 bases). CDR3 length: 16 amino acids. The germline CDR1 and CDR2 sequences are SGHTA and FQGTGA. Trimming shortened V by 6 bases and J by 1 base, and 15 bases separated the two germline ends. CDR3 sequence (DNA): TGTGCCAGCAGGCGCAATCCCAGCGGGAACACCGGGGAGCTGTTTTTT. Protein: CASRRNPSGNTGELFF. Looking up the rest from reference TRBV7-3 and TRBJ2-2 gives the full variable domain: GAGVSQTPSNKVTEKGKYVELRCDPISGHTALYWYRQSLGQGPEFLIYFQGTGAADDSGLPNDRFFAVRPEGSVSTLKIQRTERGDSAVYLCASRRNPSGNTGELFFGEGSRLTVL.